Listed below are T cell receptor beta chains from one sample, sequenced in a study of T cells after posttransplantation cyclophosphamide. The protocol was immunoSEQ multiplex PCR, while the TCRdb copy is restricted to in-frame clones and leaves out a portion. The data contain tens of thousands of clones, approximately 90% of them singletons. Material: PBMCs, obtained approximately twelve months after allogeneic stem cell transplant with calcineurin inhibitor and methotrexate. The receptors shown here come from a female patient between 30 and 39 years old who received an allogeneic stem cell transplant from an unrelated donor, was CMV-positive, and had acute and chronic GVHD. Some T cells may have come from the graft donor. Both conserved end residues are part of each CDR3. A D gene is named only where the DNA matches it firmly. Not all rows give a size; the values are once, few, many and, for expanded clones, a class.

cdr3_nt	cdr3_aa	clone_size	cdr3_length	j_call	d_call	v_call
TGCGCCAGCAGTGAGGGGGGGACTAGCGACAATGAGCAGTTCTTC	CASSEGGTSDNEQFF	few	15	TRBJ2-1	TRBD2	TRBV10-1
TGTGCCAGCATCTGGACAGCTGGGGCCAACGTCCTGACTTTC	CASIWTAGANVLTF	.	14	TRBJ2-6	.	TRBV2
TGTGCCAGCAGTTACGTCTCGTCCAGGATGAACACTGAAGCTTTCTTT	CASSYVSSRMNTEAFF	.	16	TRBJ1-1	.	TRBV6-5
TGCGCCAGCAGCGGCGACAGTAACTATGGCTACACCTTC	CASSGDSNYGYTF	.	13	TRBJ1-2	.	TRBV5-1
TGTGCCTGGGAGGGTTCTGCTAATGAAAAACTGTTTTTT	CAWEGSANEKLFF	.	13	TRBJ1-4	.	TRBV30
TGTGCCAGCAGCTTAACGTGGAGGGCCGGGGAGCTGTTTTTT	CASSLTWRAGELFF	.	14	TRBJ2-2	.	TRBV7-2
TGTGCCAGCAGTGAGAGGAAACTTGCGCTCTATAATTCACCCCTCCACTTT	CASSERKLALYNSPLHF	.	17	TRBJ1-6	.	TRBV2
TGTGCCAGCAGCTTCGGGACAGGGGGGCACTATGGCTACACCTTC	CASSFGTGGHYGYTF	.	15	TRBJ1-2	TRBD1	TRBV5-4
TGTGCCAGCTCACCCGACATTGCTGGAAACACCATATATTTT	CASSPDIAGNTIYF	.	14	TRBJ1-3	.	TRBV18
TGCAGTGCTGACAGGGGAGAGACCCAGTACTTC	CSADRGETQYF	.	11	TRBJ2-5	TRBD1	TRBV20-1
TGTGCCAGCAGCTTAAACAGGGTCCCCGGGGTCGGGGAGCTGTTTTTT	CASSLNRVPGVGELFF	.	16	TRBJ2-2	.	TRBV11-3
TGTGCCAGCAGCGTAACCGTAACGGGGGGCACCGGGGAGCTGTTTTTT	CASSVTVTGGTGELFF	.	16	TRBJ2-2	TRBD2	TRBV9
TGTGCCAGCAGTGAACGAGGGGACACCTCCTACGAGCAGTACTTC	CASSERGDTSYEQYF	few	15	TRBJ2-7	.	TRBV6-1
TGTGCCAGCAGTTTAACCGGGACAGATTCCTACAATGAGCAGTTCTTC	CASSLTGTDSYNEQFF	.	16	TRBJ2-1	TRBD1	TRBV7-8
TGTGCCAGCTCACCTCCCAACGGACAGTTGGGAAATGGCTACACCTTC	CASSPPNGQLGNGYTF	once	16	TRBJ1-2	.	TRBV18
TGTGCCAGCAGTTTTGGGACTAGCGGGAGTCGAGAGACCCAGTACTTC	CASSFGTSGSRETQYF	.	16	TRBJ2-5	TRBD2	TRBV27
TGTGCCAGCAGCTTCGGTCGCAGGAGGGCATTCTATGGCTACACCTTC	CASSFGRRRAFYGYTF	.	16	TRBJ1-2	.	TRBV5-6
TGTGCCAGCAGTACGGACAGGGCCAGCCAGCCCCAGCATTTT	CASSTDRASQPQHF	.	14	TRBJ1-5	TRBD1	TRBV6-1
TGTGCCACCAGCAGAGATCGCGCAGGGGGCTTCATGAACACTGAAGCTTTCTTT	CATSRDRAGGFMNTEAFF	.	18	TRBJ1-1	TRBD1	TRBV15
TGCGCCAGCAGCTTTGGCACAGGACTAGCCCGCAATGAGCAGTTCTTC	CASSFGTGLARNEQFF	.	16	TRBJ2-1	TRBD2	TRBV5-1
TGCGCCAGCACTACCAAACAGGGATCGGGAAATGAAAAACTGTTTTTT	CASTTKQGSGNEKLFF	.	16	TRBJ1-4	.	TRBV23-1
TGTGCCAGCAGTGGGCCCACAGGGTCAGAGACCCAGTACTTC	CASSGPTGSETQYF	.	14	TRBJ2-5	.	TRBV6-1
TGTGCCAGCAGGCCCGGGGAGTTCACTGAAGCTTTCTTT	CASRPGEFTEAFF	.	13	TRBJ1-1	.	TRBV6-1
TGTGCCACCAGCAGGGGAACCGGGACTTTCCCTAGCACAGATACGCAGTATTTT	CATSRGTGTFPSTDTQYF	.	18	TRBJ2-3	.	TRBV15
TGTGCCAGCTCACCCCCCGGGGGGGGACAGGGTGGCGAGCAGTACTTC	CASSPPGGGQGGEQYF	.	16	TRBJ2-7	.	TRBV18
TGCAGCGTTGAAGGGACAGTGGGAGATACGCAGTATTTT	CSVEGTVGDTQYF	.	13	TRBJ2-3	.	TRBV29-1
TGCAGCGCCGCCGGGAGGGAAGGTGCGGTATCTGGAAACACCATATATTTT	CSAAGREGAVSGNTIYF	.	17	TRBJ1-3	.	TRBV29-1
TGTGCCAGCAGCTTCGCGACAGGGGCAGATACGCAGTATTTT	CASSFATGADTQYF	.	14	TRBJ2-3	TRBD1	TRBV11-2
TGTGCCAGCAGCCGACCCACACTAGCGGGGGGGTACAATGAGCAGTTCTTC	CASSRPTLAGGYNEQFF	.	17	TRBJ2-1	TRBD2	TRBV7-9
TGTGCCAGCAGCTTAAGGGCGGGAGGGTCAGATACGCAGTATTTT	CASSLRAGGSDTQYF	.	15	TRBJ2-3	TRBD2	TRBV7-3
TGTGCCAGCAGCTTCTATATCGTTGGCCTAGGGGGAGCTTTCTTT	CASSFYIVGLGGAFF	.	15	TRBJ1-1	.	TRBV5-6
TGTGCTAGTGCCGGCCAGGGCCCCGCCTACGAGCAGTACTTC	CASAGQGPAYEQYF	.	14	TRBJ2-7	.	TRBV12-5
TGTGCCAGCACCGAAGGGGGTCCCGAGCAGTTCTTC	CASTEGGPEQFF	.	12	TRBJ2-1	.	TRBV2
TGTGCCAGCAGCCCCCAGGTTGAGAACACCGGGGAGCTGTTTTTT	CASSPQVENTGELFF	.	15	TRBJ2-2	.	TRBV7-2
TGTGCCAGCTCACCAGGAGACAGGAGGTACAATGAGCAGTTCTTC	CASSPGDRRYNEQFF	.	15	TRBJ2-1	.	TRBV18
TGCGCCAGCAGCTTGGGACTAGCGGGAGTGGTCTCCAGTGAGCAGTTCTTC	CASSLGLAGVVSSEQFF	.	17	TRBJ2-1	TRBD2	TRBV5-1
TGTGCCACCAGCAGAGGGGCCACTAGCGGGGCCTTAGATGAGCAGTTCTTC	CATSRGATSGALDEQFF	.	17	TRBJ2-1	TRBD2	TRBV15
TGTGCCAGCAGTGACCTAGCGGGAGGAAAAATCACCGGGGAGCTGTTTTTT	CASSDLAGGKITGELFF	.	17	TRBJ2-2	TRBD2	TRBV25-1
TGCAGTGCGGTCGAGAACTATGGCTACACCTTC	CSAVENYGYTF	.	11	TRBJ1-2	.	TRBV20-1
TGCGCCAGCAGGGAAAGCGCTAGCAACACTGAAGCTTTCTTT	CASRESASNTEAFF	.	14	TRBJ1-1	.	TRBV10-1
TGTGCCAGCAGACGACAGGGGCTAATAGGAACTAACTATGGCTACACCTTC	CASRRQGLIGTNYGYTF	.	17	TRBJ1-2	TRBD1	TRBV28
TGTGCCAGCAGTACAGGGGCCAGCTCCTATAATTCACCCCTCCACTTT	CASSTGASSYNSPLHF	.	16	TRBJ1-6	TRBD1	TRBV25-1
TGTGCCAGCAGCGGATTAGCGGGAGCTGAAAACATTCAGTACTTC	CASSGLAGAENIQYF	.	15	TRBJ2-4	TRBD2	TRBV9
TGTGCCAGCAGCTACACGGCCAACGTCCTGACTTTC	CASSYTANVLTF	.	12	TRBJ2-6	.	TRBV5-6
TGTGCCAGCAGCTTCCACAAAGCGAGGACCGGGGAGCTGTTTTTT	CASSFHKARTGELFF	.	15	TRBJ2-2	.	TRBV11-2
TGTGCCAGCAGTTGGGGGGACAGAGGGTATGGCTACACCTTC	CASSWGDRGYGYTF	.	14	TRBJ1-2	TRBD1	TRBV6-5
TGTGCCAGCAGCTTAGGGAGGGGGAATTCACCCCTCCACTTT	CASSLGRGNSPLHF	once	14	TRBJ1-6	.	TRBV13
TGTGCCAGTAGTATTGCGGACAGGGTTGAAAAACTGTTTTTT	CASSIADRVEKLFF	once	14	TRBJ1-4	TRBD1	TRBV19
TGTGCCAGTAGTATTAACCGAGCCGGAAACACCATATATTTT	CASSINRAGNTIYF	few	14	TRBJ1-3	.	TRBV19
TGTGCCAGCAGCGAACGGACACCTAACACTGAAGCTTTCTTT	CASSERTPNTEAFF	.	14	TRBJ1-1	.	TRBV7-8
TGTGCCAGCAGAAGGACAGGGGGCGCGACCGGGGAGCTGTTTTTT	CASRRTGGATGELFF	.	15	TRBJ2-2	TRBD1	TRBV7-2
TGTGCCACAGCGACAGGGCCCGGAAACACCATATATTTT	CATATGPGNTIYF	few	13	TRBJ1-3	TRBD1	TRBV10-3
TGTGCCACGCAAGAGGGCTATCTCCAAGAGACCCAGTACTTC	CATQEGYLQETQYF	.	14	TRBJ2-5	.	TRBV18